This T cell receptor (beta chain) was retrieved from a study of T cells in localized non-small cell lung cancer (dated by TCRdb to 2020 to 2021). In terms of the full investigation: The study examined T cell repertoires in roughly 240 patients with early-stage NSCLC and compared tumors with uninvolved tumor-adjacent lungs. The cohort consisted of 236 treatment-naive NSCLC patients whose localized lung tumors had been resected. A mean age of roughly 66 years was recorded for the NSCLC patients, of whom more than 120 were male and 85 to 110 were female. Broad study findings and their caveats: Of the top 100 tumor clones, a median of approximately 60 were detected in paired uninvolved adjacent lung; around 27 were also among that lung's top 100. Because multi-region sequencing of the tumors was not done, intratumor heterogeneity could not be ruled out. Because the study design was exploratory, TCR variables were selected using unadjusted p-values without false-discovery rate correction. Higher blood T cell density associated with longer overall survival, while higher adjacent-lung clonality associated with shorter survival. Uninvolved tumor-adjacent lung showed the highest T cell clonality, higher than tumor, which suggests more focused antigenic responses in the uninvolved tumor-adjacent lung.

TCR beta CDR3 regions were sequenced from DNA using the immunoSEQ Assay. For the original study's pipeline: T cell density was computed as TCR beta template counts normalized to usable DNA estimated by amplifying housekeeping genes. The preseqR package was used to estimate richness by extrapolating to 400,000 templates for PBMC samples and to 120,000 templates for tissue samples. Clonality was calculated as one minus Pielou's evenness. Differential abundance testing on productive amino-acid clonotypes, with a minimum total count of 5 and an alpha of 0.1, was used to identify tissue-enriched TCRs. The Jaccard Index and the Morisita Overlap Index were used to measure repertoire overlap between compartments. TCR beta CDR3s were clustered by GLIPH together with public tetramer-defined viral CDR3s, and at least three viral sequences plus V-gene enrichment were required for viral motifs. Entries here come from immuneACCESS through TCRdb and include only in-frame sequences with V and J called. Some clones fail to appear in such tables; in the studies checked, an unresolved V gene covers under half of the shortfall, and the cause of the remainder is unknown. Clone size and the V and J calls come from that table; the DNA yielded D and trimming. This sample holds roughly 72,000 clones; 70% to 90% were observed only once. The biggest ten clones account for around a fifth of the sample.

The CDR1 and CDR2 encoded by the germline V gene are SGHTA and FQGNSA. V is cut by 1 base and J by 0 bases, and the space between the germline ends is 10 bases. The CDR3 contains 17 residues, cysteine and phenylalanine counted. Only the CDR3 region is kept as DNA, spanning 51 bases read in frame from base 1. At diagnosis, peripheral blood, uninvolved tumor-adjacent lung and tumor were collected and were preserved as a mix of fresh-frozen and FFPE material. For TCR repertoire profiling, blood samples were analyzed as peripheral blood mononuclear cells. Note on this clone: It has no known antigen specificity. Base qualities were left out, and no much larger clone turns up one base away.

The clonotype comes from a male donor at least 60 years old with stage III squamous cell lung carcinoma. Sequencing used peripheral blood, obtained before any cancer treatment. The chain is assembled from TRBV7-2 and TRBJ2-6; TRBD1 is perhaps the D gene, given 5 matching bases. The DNA sequence is as follows: TGTGCCAGCAGCTTAGATACCAGGGCCTCTGGGGCCAACGTCCTGACTTTC. This yields the protein CASSLDTRASGANVLTF. Beyond the CDR3, the reference TRBV7-2 and TRBJ2-6 genes provide the residues; the full variable domain reads: GAGVSQSPSNKVTEKGKDVELRCDPISGHTALYWYRQSLGQGLEFLIYFQGNSAPDKSGLPSDRFSAERTGGSVSTLTIQRTQQEDSAVYLCASSLDTRASGANVLTFGAGSRLTVL.